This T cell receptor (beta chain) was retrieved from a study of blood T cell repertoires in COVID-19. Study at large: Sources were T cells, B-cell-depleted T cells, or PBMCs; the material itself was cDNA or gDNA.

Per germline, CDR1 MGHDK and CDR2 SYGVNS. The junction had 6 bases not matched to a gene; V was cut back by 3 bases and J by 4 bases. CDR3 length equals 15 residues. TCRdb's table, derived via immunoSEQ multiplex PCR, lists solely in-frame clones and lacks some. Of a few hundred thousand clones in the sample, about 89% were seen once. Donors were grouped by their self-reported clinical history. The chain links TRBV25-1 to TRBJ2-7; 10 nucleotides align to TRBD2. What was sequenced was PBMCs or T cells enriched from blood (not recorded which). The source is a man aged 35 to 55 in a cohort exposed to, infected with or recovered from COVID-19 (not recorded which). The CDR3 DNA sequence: TGTGCCAGCAGTGACCCTAGCGGGAGTAGATACGAGCAGTACTTC. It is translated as CASSDPSGSRYEQYF.